The T cell receptor beta chain described here comes from a study of chemoradiotherapy in HPV16-positive cancers. As concerns this clone: Its antigen remains unidentified. Other nucleotide sequences in the sample specify the same CDR3.

Study-level points and caveats: Functional assays defining HPV-specific T cells used only a couple of HPV16-positive patients. Non-HPV-specific T cells did not expand in tumors during treatment, whereas candidate HPV-specific clones and E7-related motifs did. In HPV16-positive patients, HPV-responsive T-cell expansion tracked better recurrence-free survival.

Over chemoradiotherapy, repertoires were sampled more than once. Produced via immunoSEQ multiplex PCR; TCRdb's table is partial and in-frame only. The sample has under 500 clones; over 60% are singletons. From germline, CDR1 is SGHTA and CDR2 FQGTGA. The V end lost 0 bases, the J end lost 3 bases, and 10 bases lay between the germline ends. The CDR3 sequence is 15 residues long. The V gene is TRBV7-3, the J gene TRBJ2-3, with a possible D match to TRBD2 (6 bases). The TCR comes from a human donor with HPV-associated anogenital cancer. This specimen was tumor tissue, taken from a patient who underwent chemoradiotherapy. The CDR3 loop is CASSLTSGETDTQYF. Written as DNA, the CDR3 is TGTGCCAGCAGCTTAACTAGCGGTGAGACAGATACGCAGTATTTT.